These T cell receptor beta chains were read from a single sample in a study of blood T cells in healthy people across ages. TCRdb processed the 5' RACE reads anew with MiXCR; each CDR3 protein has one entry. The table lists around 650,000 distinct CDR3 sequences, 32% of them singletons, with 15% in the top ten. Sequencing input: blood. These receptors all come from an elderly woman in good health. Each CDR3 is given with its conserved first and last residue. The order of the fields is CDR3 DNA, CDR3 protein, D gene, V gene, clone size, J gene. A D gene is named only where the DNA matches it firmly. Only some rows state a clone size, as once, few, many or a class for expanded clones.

cdr3_nt: TGCGCCAGCAGCTTGGTCATCGGGACAGGGGCCTACAATGAGCAGTTCTTC; cdr3_aa: CASSLVIGTGAYNEQFF; d_call: TRBD1; v_call: TRBV5-1; clone_size: many; j_call: TRBJ2-1
cdr3_nt: TGCGCCAGCTCCACGGCGGGAAGCACAGATACGCAGTATTTT; cdr3_aa: CASSTAGSTDTQYF; d_call: .; v_call: TRBV5-1; clone_size: few; j_call: TRBJ2-3
cdr3_nt: TGTGCCAGCTCACCGGACCTTAAACCCTACTATGGCTACACCTTC; cdr3_aa: CASSPDLKPYYGYTF; d_call: .; v_call: TRBV18; clone_size: .; j_call: TRBJ1-2
cdr3_nt: TGCAGTGCTAGAGATATGGCACAGTCCTCCTACGAGCAGTACTTC; cdr3_aa: CSARDMAQSSYEQYF; d_call: .; v_call: TRBV20-1; clone_size: .; j_call: TRBJ2-7
cdr3_nt: TGTGCCAGCAGCAAGGAGACACCTCACTCTGGGGCCAACGTCCTGACTTTC; cdr3_aa: CASSKETPHSGANVLTF; d_call: .; v_call: TRBV9; clone_size: many; j_call: TRBJ2-6
cdr3_nt: TGTGCCATCAGTGACTTAGGGTCATCCTACGAGCAGTACTTC; cdr3_aa: CAISDLGSSYEQYF; d_call: .; v_call: TRBV10-3; clone_size: many; j_call: TRBJ2-7
cdr3_nt: TGTGCCAGCAGCTTAATCGACGGGAACACTGAAGCTTTCTTT; cdr3_aa: CASSLIDGNTEAFF; d_call: .; v_call: TRBV7-3; clone_size: few; j_call: TRBJ1-1
cdr3_nt: TGTGCCAGCAGCGAACCGGGACTAGCGGGGGCTCACTCTGGGGCCAACGTCCTGACTTTC; cdr3_aa: CASSEPGLAGAHSGANVLTF; d_call: TRBD2; v_call: TRBV9; clone_size: few; j_call: TRBJ2-6
cdr3_nt: TGTGCCAGCAGCTCCGTCTCCTCCTACAATGAGCAGTTCTTC; cdr3_aa: CASSSVSSYNEQFF; d_call: .; v_call: TRBV9; clone_size: .; j_call: TRBJ2-1
cdr3_nt: TGCAGTGCTGTGACAGGGAATGGGCGAAATCAGCCCCAGCATTTT; cdr3_aa: CSAVTGNGRNQPQHF; d_call: TRBD1; v_call: TRBV20-1; clone_size: many; j_call: TRBJ1-5
cdr3_nt: TGTGCCAGCAGCGTGGGGACAGGGAGCACAGATACGCAGTATTTT; cdr3_aa: CASSVGTGSTDTQYF; d_call: TRBD1; v_call: TRBV9; clone_size: many; j_call: TRBJ2-3
cdr3_nt: TGTGCCAGCAGTGACAACTCGGGACGGGGGCGTGATGGCTACACCTTC; cdr3_aa: CASSDNSGRGRDGYTF; d_call: .; v_call: TRBV6-6; clone_size: few; j_call: TRBJ1-2
cdr3_nt: TGCGCCAGCAGCTTTACAGGGAAGAGCTCCTACAATGAGCAGTTCTTC; cdr3_aa: CASSFTGKSSYNEQFF; d_call: .; v_call: TRBV5-1; clone_size: few; j_call: TRBJ2-1
cdr3_nt: TGTGCCATCATTTGGACGGTGAACACTGAAGCTTTCTTT; cdr3_aa: CAIIWTVNTEAFF; d_call: .; v_call: TRBV10-3; clone_size: few; j_call: TRBJ1-1
cdr3_nt: TGTGCCAGTATCCAGGGAGGCGAGGGAACGCAGTATTTT; cdr3_aa: CASIQGGEGTQYF; d_call: .; v_call: TRBV12-3/TRBV12-4; clone_size: many; j_call: TRBJ2-3
cdr3_nt: TGCGCCAGCAGCCCGTGGACGCCGCCCTACAAGCAGTACTTC; cdr3_aa: CASSPWTPPYKQYF; d_call: .; v_call: TRBV7-9; clone_size: .; j_call: TRBJ2-7
cdr3_nt: TGTGCCAGCAGCTTGGTGTTTGGGGGACGTCAGGGAGAAGCTTTCTTT; cdr3_aa: CASSLVFGGRQGEAFF; d_call: .; v_call: TRBV5-6; clone_size: many; j_call: TRBJ1-1
cdr3_nt: TGCGGTGCTAGAGATTTATCATCCGGACGGTCCCCCTTAGATACGCAGTATTTT; cdr3_aa: CGARDLSSGRSPLDTQYF; d_call: .; v_call: TRBV20-1; clone_size: few; j_call: TRBJ2-3
cdr3_nt: TGTGCCAGCAGCTTAGTAGTCCGCACTTGGGACAGCGTTAACTATGGCTACACCTTC; cdr3_aa: CASSLVVRTWDSVNYGYTF; d_call: TRBD1; v_call: TRBV7-9; clone_size: many; j_call: TRBJ1-2
cdr3_nt: TGTGCCATCAGTGAGTCGAAGGAGACCAGGACGGGGTTTGAGCAGTTCTTC; cdr3_aa: CAISESKETRTGFEQFF; d_call: .; v_call: TRBV10-3; clone_size: .; j_call: TRBJ2-1
cdr3_nt: TGTGCCAGTAGTATAGCCCCTGGCTCTGTCTACGAGCAGTACTTC; cdr3_aa: CASSIAPGSVYEQYF; d_call: .; v_call: TRBV19; clone_size: many; j_call: TRBJ2-7
cdr3_nt: TGTGCCAGCTCACCGAGAGAGGGGTCCTGGGATGAGCAGTTCTTC; cdr3_aa: CASSPREGSWDEQFF; d_call: .; v_call: TRBV18; clone_size: .; j_call: TRBJ2-1
cdr3_nt: TGTGCCAGCAGCCCGGGACAGAACAATGGGCAGTACTTC; cdr3_aa: CASSPGQNNGQYF; d_call: TRBD1; v_call: TRBV3-1; clone_size: once; j_call: TRBJ2-7
cdr3_nt: TGCAGCGTTCAGGGGACTGGGGCCAACGTCCTGACTTTC; cdr3_aa: CSVQGTGANVLTF; d_call: .; v_call: TRBV29-1; clone_size: many; j_call: TRBJ2-6
cdr3_nt: TGTGCCAGCAGCCAAGTACAGGGCTACGAGCAGTACTTC; cdr3_aa: CASSQVQGYEQYF; d_call: .; v_call: TRBV11-2; clone_size: many; j_call: TRBJ2-7
cdr3_nt: TGTGCCAGCAGCCCCTCGACGAGCGCTAACTATGGCTACACCTTC; cdr3_aa: CASSPSTSANYGYTF; d_call: .; v_call: TRBV4-2; clone_size: many; j_call: TRBJ1-2
cdr3_nt: TGCAGTGCTCAGGATCGGTCGGCTAGCGGGGGCCGTAACAATGAGCAGTTCTTC; cdr3_aa: CSAQDRSASGGRNNEQFF; d_call: TRBD2; v_call: TRBV20-1; clone_size: many; j_call: TRBJ2-1
cdr3_nt: TGTGCCAGCAGTCCGGGACTAGTCACCTACGAGCAGTACTTC; cdr3_aa: CASSPGLVTYEQYF; d_call: TRBD2; v_call: TRBV27; clone_size: .; j_call: TRBJ2-7
cdr3_nt: TGTGCCAGCAGCCCAGGACAGGGGAAGACCCAGTACTTC; cdr3_aa: CASSPGQGKTQYF; d_call: TRBD1; v_call: TRBV7-2; clone_size: many; j_call: TRBJ2-5
cdr3_nt: TGTGCCAGCAGTCCCGGACAGGGATATTATGATGAGCAGTTCTTC; cdr3_aa: CASSPGQGYYDEQFF; d_call: TRBD1; v_call: TRBV3-1; clone_size: many; j_call: TRBJ2-1
cdr3_nt: TGTGCCAGCAGCTTGGCAGGGAATTCGTATGGCTACACCTTC; cdr3_aa: CASSLAGNSYGYTF; d_call: .; v_call: TRBV7-8; clone_size: few; j_call: TRBJ1-2
cdr3_nt: TGCAGTGCTAGAGGCGGTCAGGGCGGGAATTCACCCCTCCACTTT; cdr3_aa: CSARGGQGGNSPLHF; d_call: .; v_call: TRBV20-1; clone_size: few; j_call: TRBJ1-6
cdr3_nt: TGCAGTGCTAGAGACCGGGGACAGAACTCCTACGAGCAGTACTTC; cdr3_aa: CSARDRGQNSYEQYF; d_call: TRBD1; v_call: TRBV20-1; clone_size: .; j_call: TRBJ2-7
cdr3_nt: TGTGCCTGGAGTCCGGTGGGGGGCCACAGGGGGACTGAAGCTTTCTTT; cdr3_aa: CAWSPVGGHRGTEAFF; d_call: TRBD1; v_call: TRBV30; clone_size: .; j_call: TRBJ1-1
cdr3_nt: TGTGCCAGCTCACCAGAGGACAGTGCCACAGATACGCAGTATTTT; cdr3_aa: CASSPEDSATDTQYF; d_call: .; v_call: TRBV18; clone_size: .; j_call: TRBJ2-3
cdr3_nt: TGTGCCAGCAATGGGCAGGGGAATTCACCCCTCCACTTT; cdr3_aa: CASNGQGNSPLHF; d_call: .; v_call: TRBV11-2; clone_size: .; j_call: TRBJ1-6
cdr3_nt: TGTGCCAGCAGTAGGACAGCTGCCAAAAACATTCAGTACTTC; cdr3_aa: CASSRTAAKNIQYF; d_call: .; v_call: TRBV6-1; clone_size: .; j_call: TRBJ2-4
cdr3_nt: TGTGCCAGCAGACCTCTCGGGACGGGGATGAACACTGAAGCTTTCTTT; cdr3_aa: CASRPLGTGMNTEAFF; d_call: .; v_call: TRBV28; clone_size: .; j_call: TRBJ1-1
cdr3_nt: TGTGCCAGCAGCTTTTCTCCGGCAGGGACAAGCATCCAAGAGACCCAGTACTTC; cdr3_aa: CASSFSPAGTSIQETQYF; d_call: .; v_call: TRBV7-6; clone_size: many; j_call: TRBJ2-5
cdr3_nt: TGTGCCTCTAACAAAGGCCTAGCGGGGGGGCCTATGAATGAGCAGTTCTTC; cdr3_aa: CASNKGLAGGPMNEQFF; d_call: TRBD2; v_call: TRBV7-9; clone_size: many; j_call: TRBJ2-1
cdr3_nt: TGTGCCACCAGCAGCGGTCTTCAACAGGGGTACACAGATACGCAGTATTTT; cdr3_aa: CATSSGLQQGYTDTQYF; d_call: TRBD1; v_call: TRBV15; clone_size: many; j_call: TRBJ2-3
cdr3_nt: TGTGCCAGCAGTGGGGACCGAGACTATGGCTACACCTTC; cdr3_aa: CASSGDRDYGYTF; d_call: .; v_call: TRBV2; clone_size: .; j_call: TRBJ1-2
cdr3_nt: TGTGCCACCCAAGGGGGTTTCAACTATGGCTACACCTTC; cdr3_aa: CATQGGFNYGYTF; d_call: .; v_call: TRBV6-5; clone_size: .; j_call: TRBJ1-2
cdr3_nt: TGTGCCAGCAGCTTAGTAGCTGCGTGGGGTGGCAAAAACATTCAGTACTTC; cdr3_aa: CASSLVAAWGGKNIQYF; d_call: .; v_call: TRBV7-8; clone_size: many; j_call: TRBJ2-4
cdr3_nt: TGTGCCAGCAGTGTAGGGGGAGCGGGGGGTTCCTACACAGGTACGCAGTATTTT; cdr3_aa: CASSVGGAGGSYTGTQYF; d_call: TRBD2; v_call: TRBV6-1; clone_size: .; j_call: TRBJ2-3
cdr3_nt: TGTGCCAGCAGTGGGAGAGATACGCAGTATTTT; cdr3_aa: CASSGRDTQYF; d_call: .; v_call: TRBV28; clone_size: many; j_call: TRBJ2-3
cdr3_nt: TGTGCCAGTAGACCGGGGCAGGGCCTGGGGGGCTACACCTTC; cdr3_aa: CASRPGQGLGGYTF; d_call: .; v_call: TRBV19; clone_size: few; j_call: TRBJ1-2
cdr3_nt: TGTGCCAGCAGCTTATCCAGTCTGCTCAATCAGCCCCAGCATTTT; cdr3_aa: CASSLSSLLNQPQHF; d_call: .; v_call: TRBV7-2; clone_size: .; j_call: TRBJ1-5
cdr3_nt: TGCAGTGCTGGGGGACAGGGGTCCACAGTCAACTACAATGAGCAGTTCTTC; cdr3_aa: CSAGGQGSTVNYNEQFF; d_call: TRBD1; v_call: TRBV20-1; clone_size: many; j_call: TRBJ2-1
cdr3_nt: TGTGCCAGCAGCCAAGAACGAAGCTCCTACGAGCAGTACTTC; cdr3_aa: CASSQERSSYEQYF; d_call: .; v_call: TRBV3-1; clone_size: .; j_call: TRBJ2-7
cdr3_nt: TGTGCCAGTGAACAGGGGGATACTGAAGCTTTCTTT; cdr3_aa: CASEQGDTEAFF; d_call: .; v_call: TRBV21-1; clone_size: once; j_call: TRBJ1-1
cdr3_nt: TGTGCCAGCAGCCGAATGGGGAGGGACACAGATACGCAGTATTTT; cdr3_aa: CASSRMGRDTDTQYF; d_call: TRBD2; v_call: TRBV7-2; clone_size: many; j_call: TRBJ2-3
cdr3_nt: TGTGCCAGCAGCTTACCCGAAGAGAATGGGGCCAACGTCCTGACTTTC; cdr3_aa: CASSLPEENGANVLTF; d_call: .; v_call: TRBV7-9; clone_size: many; j_call: TRBJ2-6
cdr3_nt: TGTGCCAGCACCTACGGACAGAACACTGAAGCTTTCTTT; cdr3_aa: CASTYGQNTEAFF; d_call: .; v_call: TRBV6-6; clone_size: many; j_call: TRBJ1-1